The present T cell receptor (beta chain) was sequenced within a study of cytomegalovirus exposure and HLA in healthy donors. The CDR3 has 16 residues. The V end lost 3 bases, the J end lost 7 bases, and 24 bases lay between the germline ends. The V gene's germline CDR1 is GTSNPN and CDR2 SVGIG (reference sequence). Primers included in the PCR were 60 Vbeta and 13 Jbeta primers. Profiled with immunoSEQ multiplex PCR; TCRdb holds only in-frame clones, not every one. The sample holds 77,000 or so clones, less than 80% seen once. Whole-study results and caveats: There were three CMV-associated chains whose specificity for CMV antigens was confirmed in vitro. TCR association rates varied by HLA locus in a later analysis, with DRB1 highest and HLA-C lowest. A later analysis reportedly found that, within productive TCRs, an Asian-associated ancestry cluster had fewer N-insertions than the mean observed across the roughly 690 donors.

In the case of this clone: Its antigen is as yet unknown.

Sequenced input: PBMCs. The chain has TRBV30 and TRBJ1-2; perhaps TRBD1 as D (6 bases). This TCR was sampled from a woman aged 40 to 50 in good health and CMV-seronegative. CDR3 region: CAWSRPPARGMGGYTF. The CDR3 nucleotides read TGTGCCTGGAGCAGACCTCCGGCCAGGGGTATGGGTGGCTACACCTTC.